This T cell receptor (beta chain) was captured in a study of T cell repertoires in ileal Crohn's disease. The length of the CDR3 is 14 residues. CDR1 and CDR2 from the germline V gene are SGHAT and FQNNGV. With 3 bases removed from V and 2 bases from J, the gap between germline ends came to 7 bases. The assay was immunoSEQ multiplex PCR, and TCRdb's table has in-frame clones only and misses some. This table holds 9,500 to 15,000 clones, around 80% found once. Sequences were obtained from ileal tissue. This chain connects TRBV11-2 to TRBJ2-2, with D possibly matching TRBD1 (5 bases). The sequence came from an adult with Crohn's disease. CDR3 coding DNA: TGTGCCAGCAGCTTGGGGCCCAACACCGGGGAGCTGTTTTTT. The encoded protein is CASSLGPNTGELFF. Full variable domain (missing parts from reference TRBV11-2 and TRBJ2-2): EAGVAQSPRYKIIEKRQSVAFWCNPISGHATLYWYQQILGQGPKLLIQFQNNGVVDDSQLPKDRFSAERLKGVDSTLKIQPAKLEDSAVYLCASSLGPNTGELFFGEGSRLTVL.